A single sample gave rise to the 30 T cell receptor beta chains below, sequenced in a study of tumor and adjacent non-tumor tissue in lung cancer. TCRbeta libraries were built with three rounds of nested PCR, modified from ARM-PCR. Each CDR3 protein is one row after TCRdb ran MiXCR on the multiplex PCR reads. Of 77,000 or so distinct CDR3 sequences detected, under 85% appear once; the ten largest clones hold over 9.5%. The template was RNA from unsorted bulk tissue. Material: lung tumor tissue. These receptor sequences come from a woman in her forties or fifties with non-small cell lung cancer.

On this clonotype itself: The conserved closing phenylalanine or tryptophan is absent in this CDR3, likely reflecting a read error. The chain joins TRBV12-3 or TRBV12-4 to TRBJ2-7; D is unclear. The CDR3 totals 12 residues. Trimming pared 5 bases from V and 1 base from J, leaving 6 bases between. The CDR3 reads CASSRGSYEQYI. The CDR3, as DNA: TGTGCCAGCAGTCGTGGGTCCTACGAGCAGTACATC.

This clonotype was counted ten times or more. The gene calls are TRBV12-3 or TRBV12-4 and TRBJ2-1; D gene uncertain. This CDR3 contains 16 residues. Trimming removed 7 bases from V and 0 bases from J, with 16 bases in between. The CDR3 region has the DNA TGTGCCAGCATACGAGATCGGGCAGGCTCCTACAATGAGCAGTTCTTC. Translating it yields CASIRDRAGSYNEQFF.

A remark on this clonotype: An end of the junction differs from the germline gene, which may be a read error. The CDR3 bases are TGCAGTGCTAGGGACAGGAGGAGTTCCTTCGAGCAGTACTTC. Amino acid sequence: CSARDRRSSFEQYF. The V and J genes are TRBV20-1 and TRBJ2-7; 7 nucleotides line up with TRBD1. Germline loops: CDR1 DFQATT, CDR2 SNEGSKA (reference sequence). The CDR3 is 14 amino acids.

Turning to this clonotype: The conserved closing phenylalanine or tryptophan is absent in this CDR3, likely reflecting a read error. The chain uses TRBV5-1 and TRBJ1-1; D is undetermined. Trimming left V 1 base short and J 4 bases short, with 11 bases between. CDR3 size: 14 residues. Germline V gene data show CDR1 as SGHRS and CDR2 as YFSETQ. CDR3 nucleotides: TGCGCCAGCAGCTTGCAAGACTGGGGCACTGAAGCTTTCTCT. Translation gives CASSLQDWGTEAFS.

A single count supports this clonotype. This sequence joins TRBV12-1 and TRBJ2-1; TRBD2, the D gene given by the table, was not confirmed from the DNA. TRBV12-1 is recorded as a pseudogene. The CDR3 has 18 amino acids. CDR3 amino acids: CAGSFVPCGTSGRGEQFF. The CDR3 bases are TGTGCCGGCAGCTTTGTACCCTGTGGGACTAGCGGGAGGGGTGAGCAGTTCTTC.

V usage is TRBV20-1 and J usage is TRBJ2-7, with TRBD2 identical over 8 bases. Germline V gene lookup returns CDR1 DFQATT and CDR2 SNEGSKA (reference sequence). This CDR3 comprises 16 residues. Trimming removed 1 base from V and 5 bases from J; junction bases left unmatched: 13. The CDR3 coding sequence is TGCAGTGCTAGAGTCTTACCGCGCGGGAGGACTAACGAGCAGTACTTC. Translated: CSARVLPRGRTNEQYF.

Points on this clonotype: This is likely a read error, given that the CDR3 carries no conserved phenylalanine or tryptophan at its end. This sequence joins TRBV6-5 and TRBJ2-3, with no clear D. In germline, CDR1 is MNHEY, CDR2 SVGAGI. V lost 8 bases, J lost 6 bases, and 15 bases lay in between. The CDR3 runs to 13 residues. CDR3 DNA sequence: TGTGCCAGCCGCCCCTCCTCGGAGGATACGCAGTATATT. Translating gives CASRPSSEDTQYI.

For this clonotype: Since a much larger clone is just one base distant, this may be a read error. The chain links TRBV25-1 to TRBJ2-5, with D possibly matching TRBD2 (5 bases). The germline gives CDR1 MGHDK, CDR2 SYGVNS. With 4 bases removed from V and 0 bases from J, the gap between germline ends came to 18 bases. There are 17 residues in the CDR3. CDR3 residues: CASSASGKGRHQETQYF. In DNA form, the CDR3 reads TGTGCCAGCAGTGCCTCGGGGAAGGGCAGGCACCAAGAGACCCAGTACTTC.

As to this clonotype: Its ends do not fully match the called genes, so a read error is possible. The chain joins TRBV29-1 to TRBJ2-7, with D possibly called TRBD1 or TRBD2 (5 bases each). The CDR3 consists of 12 residues. CDR1 SQVTM and CDR2 ANQGSEA come from the germline V gene. The CDR3 is CSVTGRASERYF. CDR3 DNA sequence: TGCAGCGTTACGGGGCGGGCCTCCGAGCGGTACTTC.

For this clonotype: This CDR3 fails to terminate in the conserved phenylalanine or tryptophan, so it likely reflects a read error. Because the CDR3's place on the DNA is in doubt, the DNA is left out and the CDR3 is given as listed by TCRdb. The chain joins TRBV6-1 to TRBJ1-1. Germline CDR1 is MNHNS and CDR2 is SASEGT. The CDR3 is 13 amino acids long, termini counted. CDR3 in amino acids: CASSEGMYTEAFS.

About this clonotype: A junction end diverges from the germline sequence, so it may reflect a read error. This chain joins TRBV30 and TRBJ2-7; no firm D call. The length of the CDR3 is 13 residues. The germline CDR1 and CDR2 sequences are GTSNPN and SVGIG (reference sequence). The CDR3 loop is CAIHGLDYYEQYF. CDR3 DNA sequence: TGTGCCATCCATGGTTTGGATTACTACGAGCAATACTTC.

By sample fraction, this clonotype is medium-sized. This chain connects TRBV6-6 to TRBJ2-6; 7 nucleotides agree with TRBD1. The V segment lost 5 bases and the J segment 2 bases; nucleotides outside the gene matches: 6. The germline gives CDR1 MNHNY, CDR2 SVGAGI (reference sequence). This CDR3 has 16 amino acids. CDR3 coding DNA: TGTGCCAGCAGTACCCTCGACAGGGCTGGGGCCAACGTCCTGACTTTC. Protein product: CASSTLDRAGANVLTF.

To note about this clonotype: The conserved phenylalanine or tryptophan normally closing the CDR3 is absent here, so this likely arose from a read error. J is TRBJ2-5 and V is TRBV11-2; maybe TRBD2 (5 bases). In germline, CDR1 is SGHAT, CDR2 FQNNGV. The CDR3 covers 15 residues. The CDR3 DNA reads TGTGACAGCAGCTTAGAGGGTACCGTGAAAGAGACCCAGTACCTC. Protein product: CDSSLEGTVKETQYL.

As to this clonotype: One junction end does not reproduce the germline sequence, and a read error may be involved. The chain recombines TRBV4-1 with TRBJ2-5, with D uncertain. Germline CDR1 reads MGHRA; CDR2 reads YSYEKL. The CDR3 has 13 amino acids. CDR3 residues: CASSPLGRVSQYF. CDR3 DNA sequence: TGCGCCAGCAGTCCCCTAGGACGGGTGTCCCAATACTTC.

This clonotype was seen repeatedly, ten times or more. J is TRBJ2-1 and V is TRBV7-8; D is ambiguous. CDR3 length: 18 residues. Germline V CDR1 and CDR2: SGHVS, FQNEAQ. Deletions cut 1 base from V and 2 bases from J, with 18 bases between. The CDR3 reads CASSLEGWPRVAYNEQFF. The CDR3 DNA reads TGTGCCAGCAGCTTAGAAGGGTGGCCTCGGGTTGCCTACAATGAGCAGTTCTTC. The complete variable domain, with remaining parts taken from reference TRBV7-8 and TRBJ2-1, reads GAGVSQSPRYKVAKRGQDVALRCDPISGHVSLFWYQQALGQGPEFLTYFQNEAQLDKSGLPSDRFFAERPEGSVSTLKIQRTQQEDSAVYLCASSLEGWPRVAYNEQFFGPGTRLTVL.

As regards this clonotype: The final CDR3 position lacks the conserved phenylalanine or tryptophan, pointing to a likely read error. The chain couples TRBV20-1 to TRBJ2-1, with 12 bases identical to TRBD2. Germline CDR1 is DFQATT and CDR2 is SNEGSKA (reference sequence). This CDR3 has 15 residues. CDR3 sequence (DNA): TGCAGTACTAGACTAGCGGGAGCCGTTGGCAATGAGCAGTTCCTC. Its translation is CSTRLAGAVGNEQFL.

As regards this clonotype: Since a much larger clone is just one base distant, this may be a read error. V gene TRBV7-2 combines with J gene TRBJ2-6; D ambiguous. This CDR3 comprises 15 residues. The germline V gene has CDR1 SGHTA and CDR2 FQGNSA. CDR3 amino acids: CASSTGHSVANVLTF. The CDR3 DNA reads as TGTGCCAGCAGCACCGGTCACTCTGTGGCCAACGTCCTGACTTTC.

The rearrangement links TRBV29-1 to TRBJ2-7, with a possible D match to TRBD2 (6 bases). From germline, CDR1 is SQVTM and CDR2 ANQGSEA. The CDR3 extends over 14 amino acids. Between the trimmed V and J ends, which lost 7 bases and 6 bases, there was a span of 22 bases. CDR3 loop: CSALRGRDSGEQYF. The CDR3 DNA reads as TGCAGCGCCCTCCGAGGGCGGGACTCCGGCGAGCAGTACTTC.

This clonotype is labeled as large. The chain carries TRBV11-2 and TRBJ1-2; 7 nucleotides match TRBD1. V shed 0 bases, J shed 6 bases, and the junction held 1 base outside the gene matches. The germline gives CDR1 SGHAT, CDR2 FQNNGV. This CDR3 contains 13 residues. The CDR3 is CASSLDRGDGYTF. CDR3 bases: TGTGCCAGCAGCTTAGACAGGGGGGATGGCTACACCTTC.

About this clonotype itself: The junction departs from germline at one end; a sequencing error may be responsible. The chain couples TRBV4-1 to TRBJ1-5; the D gene is possibly TRBD1 (6 bases). Germline CDR1 and CDR2: MGHRA and YSYEKL. The CDR3 spans 15 residues. The CDR3 coding sequence is TGCGCCACCAGCCAAGTTGGGGGCAGCAATCAGCCCCAGCATTTT. It is translated as CATSQVGGSNQPQHF.

A remark on this clonotype: Likely a read error: the CDR3 ends without its conserved phenylalanine or tryptophan. This chain uses TRBV12-3 or TRBV12-4 with TRBJ2-4; D may be TRBD1 or TRBD2 (6 bases each). CDR3 length: 16 residues. DNA of the CDR3: TGTGCCAGCAGTTTAAGGGGGGCTTGGTCCAAAAACGTTCAGTACTTA. Amino acids: CASSLRGAWSKNVQYL.

Details on this clonotype: The germline gene is not matched at one end of the junction; a read error may be the cause. The chain combines TRBV6-6 with TRBJ2-1; 10 bases align to TRBD2. The CDR3 is made up of 16 amino acids. The V gene's germline CDR1 is MNHNY and CDR2 SVGAGI (reference sequence). In DNA form, the CDR3 reads TGTGCTAGCAAAGACAGAGCGGGAGGGTCCTACAATGAGCAGTTCTTC. Amino acids: CASKDRAGGSYNEQFF.

Note on this clonotype: The CDR3 carries no conserved terminal phenylalanine or tryptophan, so it likely arises from a read error. The rearrangement joins TRBV12-3 or TRBV12-4 to TRBJ1-2, with D perhaps matching TRBD1 (5 bases). The CDR3 is 12 residues long. Here the CDR3 reads CVTPRERGGYTS. CDR3 nucleotide sequence: TGTGTCACCCCCAGGGAACGCGGTGGCTACACCTCC.

In this sample, this clonotype turned up once. The junction departs from the called germline gene at one end, perhaps through a read error. V is TRBV11-2 and J is TRBJ2-7; tentative D call: TRBD2 (5 bases). CDR3 length equals 12 residues. The V gene's germline CDR1 is SGHAT and CDR2 FQNNGV. The CDR3 DNA follows: TGTGCCAACAGCTTAAGCAGCGGTGAGCATTACTTC. Translating it yields CANSLSSGEHYF.

This clonotype was counted between two and nine times. At one of its ends the junction is not consistent with the germline gene, which may arise from a read error. The chain combines TRBV4-2 with TRBJ1-4; tentatively, D is TRBD1 (5 bases). Germline CDR1 LGHNA, CDR2 YNFKEQ. The CDR3 extends over 15 amino acids. The DNA of the CDR3 is TGTGTCAGCAACCAAGACCAGGGAGATAATGAAAAACTGTTTTTT. This gives the protein CVSNQDQGDNEKLFF.

On this clonotype itself: Germline is not matched at one junction end, which may reflect a read error. The chain employs TRBV6-1 and TRBJ2-2; D is unclear. Germline V gives CDR1 MNHNS, CDR2 SASEGT. This CDR3 is built from 15 residues. CDR3 in amino acids: CATSDQDAHTGELFF. In DNA form, the CDR3 reads TGTGCCACCAGCGATCAGGACGCCCACACTGGGGAGCTGTTTTTT.

This clonotype was recorded at least ten times. This chain links TRBV5-4 with TRBJ2-5, with no clear D. Germline V gene lookup returns CDR1 SGHNT and CDR2 YYREEE (reference sequence). V shed 4 bases and J shed 1 base, with 8 bases lying between them. The CDR3 has 13 amino acids. This chain's CDR3 is CASSRVTQETQYF. CDR3 DNA sequence: TGTGCCAGCAGCCGAGTAACCCAAGAGACCCAGTACTTC.

With regard to this clonotype: Since no conserved phenylalanine or tryptophan closes the CDR3, a read error is the likely cause. V gene TRBV6-1 combines with J gene TRBJ2-7; D unresolved. This CDR3 has 12 amino acids. Germline V lookup: CDR1 MNHNS, CDR2 SASEGT. CDR3 loop: CGSSAPIYEQYL. The DNA for the CDR3 is TGTGGCAGCAGTGCTCCGATCTACGAGCAGTACCTC.

Points on this clonotype: The junction shows a germline mismatch at one end, possibly a read error. The V call is TRBV29-1, the J call TRBJ2-7, with D perhaps TRBD1 (6 bases). Germline-derived CDR1 and CDR2 are SQVTM and ANQGSEA. The CDR3 runs to 12 residues. CDR3 protein: CSVGAQSYEQYF. DNA for the CDR3: TGCAGCGTGGGGGCGCAGAGTTACGAGCAATACTTC.

This clonotype was counted ten times or more. The rearrangement links TRBV5-4 to TRBJ1-2; D is perhaps TRBD1 (5 bases). Germline V gives CDR1 SGHNT, CDR2 YYREEE (reference sequence). The CDR3 has 17 amino acids. V was pared by 0 bases and J by 0 bases, with 15 bases between. CDR3 region: CASSLGGEGQANYGYTF. The CDR3 bases are TGTGCCAGCAGCTTGGGGGGGGAGGGCCAAGCTAACTATGGCTACACCTTC. Together with reference TRBV5-4 and TRBJ1-2, the CDR3 gives the full variable domain: ETGVTQSPTHLIKTRGQQVTLRCSSQSGHNTVSWYQQALGQGPQFIFQYYREEENGRGNFPPRFSGLQFPNYSSELNVNALELDDSALYLCASSLGGEGQANYGYTFGSGTRLTVV.